The 16 T cell receptor beta chains reported below all come from one sample, sequenced in a study of T cell responses to AZD1222 COVID-19 vaccine. Sequenced by immunoSEQ multiplex PCR; TCRdb stores in-frame clones only, minus some. This sample carries 95,000 to 120,000 clones, approximately 89% of them seen once, and the ten largest clones take approximately 3%. Sequences were derived from peripheral blood, sampled on day 0 of MenACWY control vaccination. Receptors were obtained from an adult in good health.

This rearrangement joins TRBV5-1 to TRBJ1-3; 9 nucleotides align to TRBD1. The CDR3 is 16 amino acids. Germline CDR1 is SGHRS and CDR2 is YFSETQ. Trimming at V came to 3 bases and at J to 2 bases, leaving 6 bases not matched to a gene. CDR3 residues: CASSSNTGGPGNTIYF. The CDR3 coding sequence is TGCGCCAGCAGCTCCAACACAGGGGGCCCTGGAAACACCATATATTTT.

J is TRBJ1-5 and V is TRBV6-5; D unclear. CDR3 length: 13 residues. V lost 6 bases and J lost 0, with 6 bases in between. CDR1 is MNHEY, CDR2 SVGAGI, per germline. The CDR3 coding sequence is TGTGCCAGCAGCCGGAATAGCAATCAGCCCCAGCATTTT. This gives the protein CASSRNSNQPQHF.

This clone was observed a handful of times. The chain couples TRBV7-2 to TRBJ2-2, with D unclear. Germline loops: CDR1 SGHTA, CDR2 FQGNSA. V shed 5 bases and J shed 5 bases, with 12 bases lying between them. This CDR3 is built from 14 residues. In DNA form, the CDR3 reads TGTGCCAGCAGCATATGGACGGAAACCGGGGAGCTGTTTTTT. Protein: CASSIWTETGELFF.

This chain links TRBV10-3 with TRBJ2-2, with a weak D call TRBD2 (6 bases). The CDR3 has 13 residues. Trimming stripped 3 bases from V and 6 bases from J, with 8 bases between. Per germline, CDR1 ENHRY and CDR2 SYGVKD. DNA for the CDR3: TGTGCCATCAGTGACTCGGGGGCCGGGGAGCTGTTTTTT. Translation: CAISDSGAGELFF.

The chain links TRBV28 to TRBJ2-1; D not resolved. The CDR3 has 16 residues. The germline CDR1 and CDR2 sequences are MDHEN and SYDVKM. The V and J ends lost 0 bases and 0 bases respectively, with 9 bases between them. The CDR3 here is CASSLWASSSYNEQFF. In nucleotides, the CDR3 is TGTGCCAGCAGTTTATGGGCCAGTTCCTCCTACAATGAGCAGTTCTTC.

V and J are TRBV28 and TRBJ2-3; the D gene is possibly TRBD1 (7 bases). CDR3 length: 14 residues. Looked up from germline, CDR1 is MDHEN and CDR2 is SYDVKM. V was trimmed by 8 bases and J by 5 bases, leaving 17 bases between them. This chain's CDR3 is CASGGGGNGDTQYF. The CDR3, as DNA: TGTGCCAGCGGTGGAGGGGGCAATGGAGATACGCAGTATTTT.

The V and J genes are TRBV7-9 and TRBJ2-7, with D possibly being TRBD1 (6 bases). The germline V gene has CDR1 SEHNR and CDR2 FQNEAQ (reference sequence). V lost 1 base to trimming and J lost 6 bases, with 13 bases between them. The length of the CDR3 is 14 residues. The CDR3 is CASSLGGIGGEQYF. The CDR3 DNA reads TGTGCCAGCAGCTTAGGAGGGATAGGGGGCGAGCAGTACTTC.

The count of this clone is one. Written as DNA, the CDR3 is TGCGCCAGCAGCGTACAGGGGGCCGACAGGAGCTACACCTTC. Its protein product is CASSVQGADRSYTF. The chain recombines TRBV5-1 with TRBJ1-2, with TRBD1 matching 9 bases. Trimming cost V 4 bases and J 9 bases; bases outside gene matches: 10. Germline assignment: CDR1 SGHRS and CDR2 YFSETQ. This CDR3 contains 14 residues.

This chain connects TRBV6-5 to TRBJ2-1; a possible D gene is TRBD1 (6 bases). Trimming cost V 2 bases and J 10 bases, with 12 bases left between them. Germline values: CDR1 MNHEY, CDR2 SVGAGI. The CDR3 length is 13 residues. The CDR3 DNA is TGTGCCAGCAGTTACCGTCAGGGGTTAGAGCAGTTCTTC. The encoded protein is CASSYRQGLEQFF.

A single count supports this clone. The rearrangement uses TRBV30 and TRBJ2-1; D is perhaps TRBD1 (6 bases). Trimming cost V 2 bases and J 0 bases, with 8 bases left between them. CDR1 is GTSNPN, CDR2 SVGIG, per germline (reference sequence). CDR3 size: 14 residues. Written as DNA, the CDR3 is TGTGCCTGGAGTAGGGGGAACTCCTACAATGAGCAGTTCTTC. Protein sequence: CAWSRGNSYNEQFF.

This clone was seen more than once but under ten times. The chain carries TRBV28 and TRBJ1-5; possibly TRBD1 for D (5 bases). The ends were cut back, 2 bases at V and 3 bases at J, with 14 bases in the middle. CDR3 size: 16 residues. Germline CDR1 MDHEN, CDR2 SYDVKM. The chain's CDR3 is CASSLRRGAYNQPQHF. CDR3 DNA: TGTGCCAGCAGTTTACGGCGAGGGGCGTACAATCAGCCCCAGCATTTT.

J is TRBJ2-1 and V is TRBV27, with 11 bases that match TRBD1. The CDR3 runs 17 residues. Germline CDR1 is MNHEY and CDR2 is SMNVEV (reference sequence). Trimming cost V 6 bases and J 5 bases; bases outside gene matches: 12. CDR3 in amino acids: CASRPTWGTGGNNEQFF. CDR3 bases: TGTGCCAGCAGACCAACGTGGGGGACAGGGGGAAACAATGAGCAGTTCTTC.

The chain joins TRBV28 to TRBJ1-5; maybe TRBD1 (5 bases). Trimming left V 0 bases short and J 6 bases short, with 12 bases between. The CDR3 covers 15 residues. CDR1 is MDHEN, CDR2 SYDVKM, per germline. DNA for the CDR3: TGTGCCAGCAGTTTATGGGGGGTTGGAGGTCAGCCCCAGCATTTT. Amino acid sequence: CASSLWGVGGQPQHF.

The rearrangement uses TRBV28 and TRBJ1-6, with D perhaps matching TRBD1 (6 bases). The CDR3 is 14 residues long. Germline V gives CDR1 MDHEN, CDR2 SYDVKM. Trimming took off 5 bases at V and 5 bases at J, with 10 bases between the two ends. The CDR3 protein is CASSVGGNNSPLHF. CDR3 sequence (DNA): TGTGCCAGCAGTGTAGGGGGTAATAATTCACCCCTCCACTTT.

The CDR3 nucleotides read TGTGCCTGGAGCGCACAGGGGCTCGATGGCTACACCTTC. This codes for CAWSAQGLDGYTF. The V call is TRBV30, the J call TRBJ1-2; 7 bases fit TRBD1. Unmatched junction bases numbered 7, after V lost 3 bases and J lost 6 bases. Germline CDR1 reads GTSNPN; CDR2 reads SVGIG (reference sequence). CDR3 length equals 13 residues.

This rearrangement joins TRBV7-9 to TRBJ2-2, with D perhaps TRBD1 (5 bases). Germline V gene lookup returns CDR1 SEHNR and CDR2 FQNEAQ (reference sequence). The CDR3 extends over 14 amino acids. V gave up 1 base and J gave up 5 bases, with 8 bases separating them. The DNA of the CDR3 is TGTGCCAGCAGCTTAGTTCCAGGGACCGGGGAGCTGTTTTTT. Translation gives CASSLVPGTGELFF.